This T cell receptor (beta chain) was observed in a study of response to subunit inactivated influenza vaccine. Many counts were recorded for this clonotype. Its target is unknown. TCRdb re-analysed the RT-PCR reads in MiXCR, keeping a single row per CDR3 protein. The table records around 160,000 distinct CDR3 sequences, approximately 10% of them present only once. Regarding the study as a whole: Authors suggested seasonal influenza vaccinations each recruit few new T cells.

The germline V and J ends were trimmed by 4 bases and 6 bases, with 10 bases remaining between them. CDR1 is SQVTM, CDR2 ANQGSEA, per germline. This CDR3 has 12 amino acids. This clonotype was sampled from a man aged 50 to 59 who received an inactivated influenza vaccine. The sequences come from non-naive T cells sorted from PBMCs, collected about 6 weeks after vaccination. The rearrangement uses TRBV29-1 and TRBJ2-1; D possibly corresponds to TRBD1 (5 bases). In DNA, the CDR3 is TGCAGCGTTGGGGAAGGGGTCAATGAGCAGTTCTTC. Its protein product is CSVGEGVNEQFF.